The T cell receptor (beta chain) under discussion was sequenced for a study of beta chain features in type 1 diabetes. The CDR3 is 14 residues long. Germline V lookup: CDR1 MNHEY, CDR2 SVGAGI. Trimming shortened V by 10 bases and J by 0 bases, and 15 bases separated the two germline ends. Sequencing targeted expressed TCRB transcripts, as all isolated RNA had been reverse transcribed. Only in-frame clones appear in the TCRdb table, and some are missing; sequencing was by immunoSEQ multiplex PCR. The sample contains around 240,000 clones, over 9.5% of which appear only once. This clone was detected only a few times.

The sequence was obtained from a woman aged 18-35 years in good health. The sequencing sample was made of naive CD4+ T cells from blood. The gene calls are TRBV6-5 and TRBJ1-1, with TRBD1 as a possible D gene (6 bases). Here the CDR3 DNA reads TGTGCCATCAAATTGGCAGGGGTGAACACTGAAGCTTTCTTT. This translates into CAIKLAGVNTEAFF.